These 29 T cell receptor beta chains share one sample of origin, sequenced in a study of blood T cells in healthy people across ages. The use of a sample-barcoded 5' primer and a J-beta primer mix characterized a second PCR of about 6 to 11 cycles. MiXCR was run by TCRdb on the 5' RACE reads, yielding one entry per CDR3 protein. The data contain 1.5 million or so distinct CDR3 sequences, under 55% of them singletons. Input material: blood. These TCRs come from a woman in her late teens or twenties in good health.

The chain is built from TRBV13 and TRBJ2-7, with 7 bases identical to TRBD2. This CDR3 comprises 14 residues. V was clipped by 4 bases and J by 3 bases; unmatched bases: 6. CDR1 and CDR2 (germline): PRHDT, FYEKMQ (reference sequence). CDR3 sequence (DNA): TGTGCCAGCAGCTCCACCGGGGGGTACTACGAGCAGTACTTC. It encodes CASSSTGGYYEQYF.

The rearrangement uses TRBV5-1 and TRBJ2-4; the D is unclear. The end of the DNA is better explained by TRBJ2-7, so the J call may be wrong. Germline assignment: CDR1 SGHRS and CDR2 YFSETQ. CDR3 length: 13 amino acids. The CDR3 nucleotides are TGCGCCAGCAGCTTTGATAATGGCTACGAGCAGTACTTC. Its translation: CASSFDNGYEQYF.

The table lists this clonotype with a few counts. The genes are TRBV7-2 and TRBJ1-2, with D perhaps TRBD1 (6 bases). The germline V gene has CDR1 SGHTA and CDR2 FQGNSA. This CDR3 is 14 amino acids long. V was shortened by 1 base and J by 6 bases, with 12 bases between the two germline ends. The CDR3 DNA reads TGTGCCAGCAGCTTAGGGGCAGGGGCAAATGGCTACACCTTC. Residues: CASSLGAGANGYTF.

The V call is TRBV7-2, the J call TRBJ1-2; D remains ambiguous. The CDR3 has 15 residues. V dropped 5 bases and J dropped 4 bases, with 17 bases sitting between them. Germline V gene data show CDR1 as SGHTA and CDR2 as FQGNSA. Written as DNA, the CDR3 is TGTGCCAGCAGCCCCCGGGGTCCCAGACTCTATGGCTACACCTTC. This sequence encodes CASSPRGPRLYGYTF.

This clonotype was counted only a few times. The DNA of the CDR3 is TGCAGCGCTGATAGACAGGGCGGTGGGGGCATTCAGTACTTC. Its translation: CSADRQGGGGIQYF. The V and J genes are TRBV29-1 and TRBJ2-4, with 7 bases matching TRBD1. Germline values: CDR1 SQVTM, CDR2 ANQGSEA. The CDR3 is made up of 14 amino acids. Trimming at V came to 7 bases and at J to 9 bases, leaving 15 bases not matched to a gene.

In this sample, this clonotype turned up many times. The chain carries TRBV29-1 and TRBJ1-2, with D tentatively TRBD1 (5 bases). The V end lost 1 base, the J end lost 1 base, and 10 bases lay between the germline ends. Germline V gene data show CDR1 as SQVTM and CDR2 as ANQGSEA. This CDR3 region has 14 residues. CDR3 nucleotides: TGCAGCGTTGAAGCCGGGGCGGATAACTATGGCTACACCTTC. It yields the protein CSVEAGADNYGYTF.

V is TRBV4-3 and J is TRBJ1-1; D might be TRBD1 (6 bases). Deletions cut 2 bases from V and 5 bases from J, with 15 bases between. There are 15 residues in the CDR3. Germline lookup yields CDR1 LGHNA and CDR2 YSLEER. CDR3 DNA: TGCGCCAGCAGCCAATTCAGGGGTGGTAGAACTGAAGCTTTCTTT. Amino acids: CASSQFRGGRTEAFF.

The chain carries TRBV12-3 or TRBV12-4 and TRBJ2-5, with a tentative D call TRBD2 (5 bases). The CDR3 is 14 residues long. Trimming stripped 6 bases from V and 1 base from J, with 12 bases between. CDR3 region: CASSGVRTQETQYF. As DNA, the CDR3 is TGTGCCAGCAGCGGGGTCCGGACCCAAGAGACCCAGTACTTC.

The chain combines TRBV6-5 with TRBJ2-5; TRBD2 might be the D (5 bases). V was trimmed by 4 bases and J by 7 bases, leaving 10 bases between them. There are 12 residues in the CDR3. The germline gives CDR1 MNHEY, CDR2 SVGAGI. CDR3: CASSSASGTQYF. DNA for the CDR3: TGTGCCAGCAGTTCTGCCAGCGGGACCCAGTACTTC.

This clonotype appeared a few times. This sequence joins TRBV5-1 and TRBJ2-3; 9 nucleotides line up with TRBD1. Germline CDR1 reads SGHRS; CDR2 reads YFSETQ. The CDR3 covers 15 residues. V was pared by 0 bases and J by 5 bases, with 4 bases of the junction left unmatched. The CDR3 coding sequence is TGCGCCAGCAGCTTGGCTGGACAGGGGTTAGATACGCAGTATTTT. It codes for CASSLAGQGLDTQYF.

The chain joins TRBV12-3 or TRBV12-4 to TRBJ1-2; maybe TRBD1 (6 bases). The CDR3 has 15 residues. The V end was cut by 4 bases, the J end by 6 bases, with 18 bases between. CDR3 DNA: TGTGCCAGCAGTTCCCTGGTGGGGGGCGCGGATGGCTACACCTTC. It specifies CASSSLVGGADGYTF.

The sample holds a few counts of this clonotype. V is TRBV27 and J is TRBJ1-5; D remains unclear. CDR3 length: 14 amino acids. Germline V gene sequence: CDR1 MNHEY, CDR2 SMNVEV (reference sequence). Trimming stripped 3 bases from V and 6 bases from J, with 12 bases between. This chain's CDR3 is CASSFRQVSQPQHF. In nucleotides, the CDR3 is TGTGCCAGCAGTTTTCGGCAGGTCTCTCAGCCCCAGCATTTT.

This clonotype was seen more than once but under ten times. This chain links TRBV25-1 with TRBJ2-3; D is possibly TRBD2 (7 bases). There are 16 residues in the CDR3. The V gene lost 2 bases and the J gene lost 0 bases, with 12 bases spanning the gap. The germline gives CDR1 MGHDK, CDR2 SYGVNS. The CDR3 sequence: CASSEKGGGSTDTQYF. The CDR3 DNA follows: TGTGCCAGCAGTGAAAAGGGAGGGGGTAGCACAGATACGCAGTATTTT.

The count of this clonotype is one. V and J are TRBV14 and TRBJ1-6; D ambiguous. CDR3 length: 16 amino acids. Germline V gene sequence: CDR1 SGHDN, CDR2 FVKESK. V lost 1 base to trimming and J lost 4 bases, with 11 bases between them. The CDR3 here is CASSQAGRIYNSPLHF. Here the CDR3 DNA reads TGTGCCAGCAGCCAAGCCGGACGGATATATAATTCACCCCTCCACTTT.

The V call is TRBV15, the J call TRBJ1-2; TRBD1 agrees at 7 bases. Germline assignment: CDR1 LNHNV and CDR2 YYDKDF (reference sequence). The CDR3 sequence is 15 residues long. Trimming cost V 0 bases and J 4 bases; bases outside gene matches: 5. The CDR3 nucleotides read TGTGCCACCAGCAGAGAGAGTGCAGGGGGCTATGGCTACACCTTC. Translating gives CATSRESAGGYGYTF.

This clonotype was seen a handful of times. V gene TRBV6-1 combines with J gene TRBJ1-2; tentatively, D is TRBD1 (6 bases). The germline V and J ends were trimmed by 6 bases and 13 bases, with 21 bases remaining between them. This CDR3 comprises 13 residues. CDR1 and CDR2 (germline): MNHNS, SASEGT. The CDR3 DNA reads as TGTGCCAGCAGGAGTTCAGGGGTTTTGGTCTTCACCTTC. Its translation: CASRSSGVLVFTF.

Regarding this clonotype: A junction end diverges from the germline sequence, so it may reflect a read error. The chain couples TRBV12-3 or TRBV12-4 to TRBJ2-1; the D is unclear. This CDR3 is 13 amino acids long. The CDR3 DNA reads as TGTGCCAGCAGTCCCGGGTTCTTCAATGAGCGGTTCTTC. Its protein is CASSPGFFNERFF.

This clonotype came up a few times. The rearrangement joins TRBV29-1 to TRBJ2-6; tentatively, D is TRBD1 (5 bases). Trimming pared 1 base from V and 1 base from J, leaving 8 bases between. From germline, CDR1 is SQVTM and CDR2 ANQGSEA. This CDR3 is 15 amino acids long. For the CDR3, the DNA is TGCAGCGTTGAAGCTCAGGGATCTGGGGCCAACGTCCTGACTTTC. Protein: CSVEAQGSGANVLTF.

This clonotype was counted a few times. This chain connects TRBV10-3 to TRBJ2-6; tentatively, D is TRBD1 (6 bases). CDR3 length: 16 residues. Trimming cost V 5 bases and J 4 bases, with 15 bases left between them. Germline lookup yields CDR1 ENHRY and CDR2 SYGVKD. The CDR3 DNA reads TGTGCCATCAGTCCGGGACACGGTTCAGGGGCCAACGTCCTGACTTTC. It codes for CAISPGHGSGANVLTF.

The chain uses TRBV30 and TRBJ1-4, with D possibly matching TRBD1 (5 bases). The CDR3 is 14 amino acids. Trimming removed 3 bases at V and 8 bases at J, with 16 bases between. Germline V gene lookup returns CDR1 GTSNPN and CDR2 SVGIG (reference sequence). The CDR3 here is CAWRDTGTIEKLFF. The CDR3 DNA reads TGTGCCTGGAGGGATACCGGGACTATAGAAAAACTGTTTTTT. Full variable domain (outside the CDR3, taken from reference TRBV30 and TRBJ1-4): SQTIHQWPATLVQPVGSPLSLECTVEGTSNPNLYWYRQAAGRGLQLLFYSVGIGQISSEVPQNLSASRPQDRQFILSSKKLLLSDSGFYLCAWRDTGTIEKLFFGSGTQLSVL.

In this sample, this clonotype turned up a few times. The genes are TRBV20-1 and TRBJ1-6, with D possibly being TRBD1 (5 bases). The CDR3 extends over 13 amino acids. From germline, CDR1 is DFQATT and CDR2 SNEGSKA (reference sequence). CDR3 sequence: CSARMQGNSPLHF. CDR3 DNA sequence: TGCAGCGCCCGGATGCAGGGAAATTCACCCCTCCACTTT.

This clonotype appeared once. CDR3 region: CASSSGRTGDDQPQHF. In nucleotides, the CDR3 is TGTGCCAGCAGTTCGGGTCGGACAGGGGACGATCAGCCCCAGCATTTT. This chain links TRBV28 with TRBJ1-5; 9 bases align to TRBD1. Germline CDR1 is MDHEN and CDR2 is SYDVKM. The CDR3 is 16 amino acids. Losses at the gene ends were 4 bases for V and 5 bases for J; bases not matched to a gene: 9.

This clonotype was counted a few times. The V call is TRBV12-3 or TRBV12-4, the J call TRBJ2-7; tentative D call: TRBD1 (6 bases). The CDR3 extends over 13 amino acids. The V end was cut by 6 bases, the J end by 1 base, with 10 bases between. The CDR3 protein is CASRHGQSYEQYF. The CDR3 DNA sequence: TGTGCCAGCAGGCATGGACAGTCCTACGAGCAGTACTTC.

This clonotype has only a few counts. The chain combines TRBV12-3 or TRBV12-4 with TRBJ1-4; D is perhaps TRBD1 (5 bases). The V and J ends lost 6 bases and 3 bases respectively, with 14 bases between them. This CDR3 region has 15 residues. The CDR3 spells CASRRDRSSNEKLFF. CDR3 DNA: TGTGCCAGCAGACGCGACAGATCTTCTAATGAAAAACTGTTTTTT.

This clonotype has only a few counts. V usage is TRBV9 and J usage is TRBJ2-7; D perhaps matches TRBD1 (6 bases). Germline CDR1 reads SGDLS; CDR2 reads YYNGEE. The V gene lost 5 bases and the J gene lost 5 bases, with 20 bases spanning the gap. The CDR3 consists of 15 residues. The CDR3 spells CASSRTGTGYNEQYF. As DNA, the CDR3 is TGTGCCAGCAGTCGGACCGGTACAGGGTACAACGAGCAGTACTTC. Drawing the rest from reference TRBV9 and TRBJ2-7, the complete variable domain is DSGVTQTPKHLITATGQRVTLRCSPRSGDLSVYWYQQSLDQGLQFLIQYYNGEERAKGNILERFSAQQFPDLHSELNLSSLELGDSALYFCASSRTGTGYNEQYFGPGTRLTVT.

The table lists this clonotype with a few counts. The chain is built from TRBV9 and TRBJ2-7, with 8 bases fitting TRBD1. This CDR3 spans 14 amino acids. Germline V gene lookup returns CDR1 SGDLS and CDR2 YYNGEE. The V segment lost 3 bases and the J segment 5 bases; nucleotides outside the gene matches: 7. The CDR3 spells CASSDLQGANEQYF. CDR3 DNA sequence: TGTGCCAGCAGCGACCTCCAGGGGGCCAACGAGCAGTACTTC.

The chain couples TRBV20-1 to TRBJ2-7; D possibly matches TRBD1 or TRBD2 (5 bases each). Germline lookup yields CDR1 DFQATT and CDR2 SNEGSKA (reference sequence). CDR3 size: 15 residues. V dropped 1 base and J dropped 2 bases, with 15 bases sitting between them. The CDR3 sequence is CSARGDPAFAYEQYF. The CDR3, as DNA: TGCAGTGCTAGAGGGGACCCTGCCTTCGCCTACGAGCAGTACTTC.

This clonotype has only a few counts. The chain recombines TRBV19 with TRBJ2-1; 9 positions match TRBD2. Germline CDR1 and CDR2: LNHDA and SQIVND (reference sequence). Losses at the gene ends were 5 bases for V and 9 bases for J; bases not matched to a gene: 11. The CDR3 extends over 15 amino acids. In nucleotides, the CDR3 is TGTGCCAGTAGTTCCCTGGCGGGAGGGAATGTTGAGCAGTTCTTC. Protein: CASSSLAGGNVEQFF.

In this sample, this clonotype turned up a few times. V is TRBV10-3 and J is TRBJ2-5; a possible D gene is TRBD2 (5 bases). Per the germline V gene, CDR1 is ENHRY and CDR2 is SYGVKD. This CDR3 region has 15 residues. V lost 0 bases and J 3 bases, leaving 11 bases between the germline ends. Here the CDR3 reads CAISESGTREETQYF. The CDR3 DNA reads TGTGCCATCAGTGAGTCGGGCACTAGGGAAGAGACCCAGTACTTC.